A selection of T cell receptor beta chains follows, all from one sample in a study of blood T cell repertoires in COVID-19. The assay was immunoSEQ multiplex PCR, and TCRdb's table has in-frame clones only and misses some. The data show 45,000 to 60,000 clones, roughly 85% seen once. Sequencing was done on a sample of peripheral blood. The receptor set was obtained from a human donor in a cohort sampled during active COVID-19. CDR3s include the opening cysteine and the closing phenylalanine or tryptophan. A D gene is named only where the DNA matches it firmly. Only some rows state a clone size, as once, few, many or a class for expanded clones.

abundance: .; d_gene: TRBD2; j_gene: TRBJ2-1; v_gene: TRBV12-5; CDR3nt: TGTGCTAGTGGCCCCCCGCTAGCGGGATGGAATGAGCAGTTCTTC; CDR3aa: CASGPPLAGWNEQFF
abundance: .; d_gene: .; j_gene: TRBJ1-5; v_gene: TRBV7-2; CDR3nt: TGTGCCAGCAGCGCCGACAGTCCGAATCAGCCCCAGCATTTT; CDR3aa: CASSADSPNQPQHF
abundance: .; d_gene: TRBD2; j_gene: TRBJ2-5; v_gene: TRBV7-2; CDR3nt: TGTGCCAGCAGCCCGTCTAGCGGAGTTGGGGAGACCCAGTACTTC; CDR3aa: CASSPSSGVGETQYF
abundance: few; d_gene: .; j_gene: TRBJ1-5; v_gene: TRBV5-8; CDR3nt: TGTGCCAGCAGTGCCCTGATGGGGGCGGGTAATCAGCCCCAGCATTTT; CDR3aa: CASSALMGAGNQPQHF
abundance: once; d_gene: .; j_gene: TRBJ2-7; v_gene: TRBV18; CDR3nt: TGTGCCAGCTCACCACCGGGACTCCAAGGCCAGCAGTACTTC; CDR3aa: CASSPPGLQGQQYF
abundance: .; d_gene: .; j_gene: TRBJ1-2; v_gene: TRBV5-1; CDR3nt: TGCGCCAGCAGCTTGGACGGAGACTATGGCTACACCTTC; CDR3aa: CASSLDGDYGYTF
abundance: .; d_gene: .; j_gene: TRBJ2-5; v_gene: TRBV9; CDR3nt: TGTGCCAGCAGCGTACAGGGAAAATCGGGAGAGACCCAGTACTTC; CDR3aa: CASSVQGKSGETQYF
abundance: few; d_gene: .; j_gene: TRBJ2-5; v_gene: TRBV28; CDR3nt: TGTGCCAGTCTAGAAACAGGGGGGGCAGAGACCCAGTACTTC; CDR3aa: CASLETGGAETQYF
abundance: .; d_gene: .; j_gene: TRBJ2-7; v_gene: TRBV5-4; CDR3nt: TGTGCCAGCAGCTCGGAGGGGCACTCTTTGGAGCAGTACTTC; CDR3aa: CASSSEGHSLEQYF
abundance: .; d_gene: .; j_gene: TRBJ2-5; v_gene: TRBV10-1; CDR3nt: TGCGCCAGCAGTGAGTCGTACGGGCAAGAGACCCAGTACTTC; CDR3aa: CASSESYGQETQYF
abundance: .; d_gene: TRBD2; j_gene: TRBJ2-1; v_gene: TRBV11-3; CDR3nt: TGTGCCAGCAGCCCCCGGACGGGAGGAGGAAATGAGCAGTTCTTC; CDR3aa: CASSPRTGGGNEQFF
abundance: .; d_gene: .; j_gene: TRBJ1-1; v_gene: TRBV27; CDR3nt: TGTGCCAGCAGTCACGGGACAGAAGCTTTCTTT; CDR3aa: CASSHGTEAFF
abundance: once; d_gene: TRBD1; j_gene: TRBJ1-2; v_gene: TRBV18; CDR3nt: TGTGCCAGCTCACCGAGGCGAGAAACAGGGGGGGAAGGCTACACCTTC; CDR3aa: CASSPRRETGGEGYTF
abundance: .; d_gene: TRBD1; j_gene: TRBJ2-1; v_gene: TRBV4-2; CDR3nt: TGTGCCAGCACCGGACAGGTTTTAGGTGAGCAGTTCTTC; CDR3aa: CASTGQVLGEQFF
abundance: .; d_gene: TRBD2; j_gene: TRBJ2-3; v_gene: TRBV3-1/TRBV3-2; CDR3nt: TGTGCCAGCAGTCCCCGAGCGGGAGAGCGCACAGATACGCAGTATTTT; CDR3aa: CASSPRAGERTDTQYF
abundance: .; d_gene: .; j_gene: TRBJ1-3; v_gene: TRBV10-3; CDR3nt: TGTGCCACGAAGGACACCTCTGGAAACACCATATATTTT; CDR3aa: CATKDTSGNTIYF
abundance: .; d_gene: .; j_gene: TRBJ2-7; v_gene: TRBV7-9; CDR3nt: TGTGCCAGCAGTTCTGGACAGCAGTCTCGGGAGCAGTACTTC; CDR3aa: CASSSGQQSREQYF
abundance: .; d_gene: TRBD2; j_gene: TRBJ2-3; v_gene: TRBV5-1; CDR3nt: TGCGCCAGCTTGGGAAGCGGGGCCTTCACAGATACGCAGTATTTT; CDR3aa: CASLGSGAFTDTQYF